This T cell receptor (beta chain) was observed in a study of T cells in Graves' hyperthyroidism and ophthalmopathy. Cells are PBMCs isolated from about 10 ml of fresh blood. This clonotype was counted at least ten times. Amplified regions were TCR beta CDR3 sequences from RNA transcripts. Using the HTBI primer set, a first-round RT-PCR was run on the TCR CDR3. TCRdb re-derived calls from the multiplex PCR reads in MiXCR, one entry per CDR3 protein. The table includes under 200,000 distinct CDR3 sequences, just under 9.5% detected once. Germline V gene lookup returns CDR1 SNHLY and CDR2 FYNNEI. The CDR3 contains 16 residues. Trimming removed 3 bases at V and 9 bases at J, with 23 bases between.

The chain uses TRBV2 and TRBJ1-1; the D gene is possibly TRBD1 (6 bases). The clonotype originates from a woman aged 18-29 years with Graves' hyperthyroidism that later progressed to Graves' ophthalmopathy. The sequenced material came from blood. CDR3 in DNA: TGTGCCAGCAGTGAGTTGGGGGGCAGGGCTTCGGAGCAAGCTTTCTTT. As protein: CASSELGGRASEQAFF.